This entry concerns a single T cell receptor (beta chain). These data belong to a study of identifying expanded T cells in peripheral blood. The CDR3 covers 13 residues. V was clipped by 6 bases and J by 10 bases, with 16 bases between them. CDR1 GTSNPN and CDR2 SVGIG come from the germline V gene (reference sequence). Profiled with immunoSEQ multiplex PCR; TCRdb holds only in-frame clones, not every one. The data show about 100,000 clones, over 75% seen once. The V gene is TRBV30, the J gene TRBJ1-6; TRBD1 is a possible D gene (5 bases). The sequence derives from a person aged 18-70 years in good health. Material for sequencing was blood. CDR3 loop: CACGTWAESPLHF. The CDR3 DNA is TGTGCCTGCGGGACTTGGGCTGAATCACCCCTCCACTTT.